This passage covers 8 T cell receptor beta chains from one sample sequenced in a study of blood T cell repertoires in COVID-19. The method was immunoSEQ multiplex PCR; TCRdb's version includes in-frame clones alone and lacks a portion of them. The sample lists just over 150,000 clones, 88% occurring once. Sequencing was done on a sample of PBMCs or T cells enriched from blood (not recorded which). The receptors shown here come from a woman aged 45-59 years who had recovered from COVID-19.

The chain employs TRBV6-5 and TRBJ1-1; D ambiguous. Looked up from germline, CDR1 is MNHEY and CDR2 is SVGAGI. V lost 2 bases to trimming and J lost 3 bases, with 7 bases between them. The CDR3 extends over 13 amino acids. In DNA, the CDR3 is TGTGCCAGCAGTTACGGAGTGGACACTGAAGCTTTCTTT. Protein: CASSYGVDTEAFF.

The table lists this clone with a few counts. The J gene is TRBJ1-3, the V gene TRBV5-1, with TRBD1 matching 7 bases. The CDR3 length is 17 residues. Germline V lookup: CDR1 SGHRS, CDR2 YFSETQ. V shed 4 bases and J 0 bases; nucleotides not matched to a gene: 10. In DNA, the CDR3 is TGCGCCAGCAGCCTAGGGGGCTCGAGGCGCTCTGGAAACACCATATATTTT. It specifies CASSLGGSRRSGNTIYF.

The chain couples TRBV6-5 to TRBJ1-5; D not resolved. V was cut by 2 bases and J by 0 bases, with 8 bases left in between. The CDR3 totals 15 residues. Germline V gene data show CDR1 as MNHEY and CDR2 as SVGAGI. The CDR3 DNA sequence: TGTGCCAGCAGTTACAACGTCTATAGCAATCAGCCCCAGCATTTT. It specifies CASSYNVYSNQPQHF.

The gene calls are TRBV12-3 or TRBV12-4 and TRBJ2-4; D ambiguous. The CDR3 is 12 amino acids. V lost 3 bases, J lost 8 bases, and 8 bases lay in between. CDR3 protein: CASSFMADIQYF. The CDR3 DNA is TGTGCCAGCAGTTTCATGGCGGACATTCAGTACTTC.

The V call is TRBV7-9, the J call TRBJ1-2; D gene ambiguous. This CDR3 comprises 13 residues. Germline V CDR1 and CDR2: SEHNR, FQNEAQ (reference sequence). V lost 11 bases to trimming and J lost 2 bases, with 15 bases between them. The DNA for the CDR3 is TGTGCCGTGTCGGGGTCCCGAAACTATGGCTACACCTTC. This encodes CAVSGSRNYGYTF.

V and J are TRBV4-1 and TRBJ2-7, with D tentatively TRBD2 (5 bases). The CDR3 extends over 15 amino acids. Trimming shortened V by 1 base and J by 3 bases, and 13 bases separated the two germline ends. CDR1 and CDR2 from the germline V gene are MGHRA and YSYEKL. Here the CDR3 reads CASSQVGSSDYEQYF. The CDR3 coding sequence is TGCGCCAGCAGCCAAGTAGGGAGTTCGGACTACGAGCAGTACTTC.

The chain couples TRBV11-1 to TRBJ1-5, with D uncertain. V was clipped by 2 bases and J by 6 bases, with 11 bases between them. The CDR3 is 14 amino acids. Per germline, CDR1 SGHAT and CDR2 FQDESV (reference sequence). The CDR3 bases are TGTGCCAGCAGCTTAAGCGGTTCGGCTCAGCCCCAGCATTTT. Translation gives CASSLSGSAQPQHF.

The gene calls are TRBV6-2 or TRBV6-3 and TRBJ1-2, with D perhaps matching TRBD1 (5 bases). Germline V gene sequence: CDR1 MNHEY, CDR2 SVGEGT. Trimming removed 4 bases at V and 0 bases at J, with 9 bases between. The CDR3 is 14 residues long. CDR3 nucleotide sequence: TGTGCCAGCAGTTTGGACACTTCTAACTATGGCTACACCTTC. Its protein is CASSLDTSNYGYTF.